This entry concerns a single T cell receptor (beta chain). The data were taken from a study of blood T cell repertoires in COVID-19. Study as a whole: The study drew acute and convalescent COVID-19 samples from the United States, Italy and Spain. The analysed material was cDNA or gDNA that came from T cells, B-cell-depleted T cells, or PBMCs.

In the authors' workflow: Reference gene primer amplification gave nucleated cell count estimates. The data were produced by immunoSEQ multiplex PCR, yet TCRdb's version contains in-frame clones alone and is incomplete. The V and J calls and clone size come from that table; D and trimming were worked out from the DNA. The table shows 250,000 to 300,000 clones, with approximately 90% occurring only once. The V gene lost 2 bases and the J gene lost 14 bases, with 13 bases spanning the gap. Per germline, CDR1 LNHDA and CDR2 SQIVND (reference sequence). This CDR3 has 12 amino acids. The clonotype originates from a middle-aged man with acute or convalescent COVID-19. What was sequenced was peripheral blood. This rearrangement joins TRBV19 to TRBJ1-5; maybe TRBD1 (5 bases). The CDR3, as DNA: TGTGCCAGTAGTATAATAGGGGAGGCCAAGCATTTT. The encoded protein is CASSIIGEAKHF.